This TCR beta chain was recorded in a study of a mutant IDH1 vaccine in newly diagnosed glioma. Indicated time point: week 5, during vaccination. The study gave 300 ug of mutant IDH1 20-mer peptide per vaccine dose, with topical imiquimod. V was pared by 7 bases and J by 1 base, with 17 bases between. CDR3 length: 15 amino acids. Germline V gene data show CDR1 as SEHNR and CDR2 as FQNEAQ (reference sequence). Libraries were prepared by immunoSEQ multiplex PCR; TCRdb keeps only in-frame clonotypes and omits some of them. In the table there are approximately 37,000 clones, over 50% of which are singletons. This clone was seen a few times. The antigen is unknown.

This specimen consisted of PBMCs, obtained from a glioma patient whose treatment included an IDH1 peptide vaccine. This chain joins TRBV7-9 and TRBJ2-7; D possibly uses TRBD1 or TRBD2 (6 bases each). The receptor was derived from a woman younger than 30 with glioma. CDR3 in DNA: TGTGCCAGCATTCTTACTGGAGGGGGTTCCTACGAGCAGTACTTC. This encodes CASILTGGGSYEQYF.